This T cell receptor beta chain was identified in a study of T cells expressing NK-cell markers. Libraries used 5'RACE template switching adding universal primer site and UMIs. TCRdb re-called the 5' RACE reads and shows each CDR3 protein once, DNA omitted. The table for this sample gives around 260,000 distinct CDR3 sequences. Germline-derived CDR1 and CDR2 are MNHEY and SVGAGI. This CDR3 has 14 residues. Specimen: blood T cells: a sorted CD56 or NKG2C T cell subset, CD4+ or CD8+ T cells, or bulk PBMC T cells (not recorded which). The chain couples TRBV6-5 to TRBJ2-7; TCRdb names TRBD2, which stays unverified in the absence of DNA. The TCR comes from a woman aged 18 to 75 in good health. CDR3 amino acids: CASSYTSGTYEQYF.